A selection of T cell receptor beta chains follows, all from one sample in a study of cytomegalovirus exposure and HLA in healthy donors. The protocol was immunoSEQ multiplex PCR, while the TCRdb copy is restricted to in-frame clones and leaves out a portion. The sample has about 130,000 clones, approximately 94% seen once. The sample was PBMCs. These receptor sequences come from a woman between 18 and 29 years old in good health and CMV-seronegative. Both conserved end residues are part of each CDR3. A D gene is named only where the DNA matches it firmly. Expanded clones get a size class; other rows say once, few or many, or leave the size out.

NA,TRBV6-5,NA,13,TRBJ1-4,CASGDRPNEKLFF,TGTGCCAGCGGCGACAGACCTAATGAAAAACTGTTTTTT
once,TRBV4-1,TRBD1,16,TRBJ1-4,CASSPGQGSRDEKLFF,TGCGCCAGCAGCCCGGGACAGGGGAGCAGGGATGAAAAACTGTTTTTT
NA,TRBV13,NA,15,TRBJ1-1,CASSSKDRANTEAFF,TGTGCCAGCAGCTCAAAAGACAGAGCGAACACTGAAGCTTTCTTT
NA,TRBV13,NA,13,TRBJ1-2,CASSFERAYGYTF,TGTGCCAGCAGCTTCGAGAGGGCGTATGGCTACACCTTC
NA,TRBV12-5,TRBD1,16,TRBJ2-7,CASGLGTGEYYWEQYF,TGTGCTAGTGGTTTGGGGACAGGGGAATACTACTGGGAGCAGTACTTC
NA,TRBV30,TRBD1,13,TRBJ1-6,CAWTGQGHSPLHF,TGTGCCTGGACGGGACAGGGACACTCACCCCTCCACTTT
NA,TRBV27,TRBD1,18,TRBJ2-6,CASSTRDRPMSGANVLTF,TGTGCCAGCAGTACCCGGGACAGGCCTATGTCTGGGGCCAACGTCCTGACTTTC
NA,TRBV7-9,NA,13,TRBJ2-3,CASRASSPDTQYF,TGTGCCAGCAGAGCTAGCAGCCCAGATACGCAGTATTTT
NA,TRBV5-1,TRBD1,15,TRBJ2-7,CASSVVQGDPYEQYF,TGCGCCAGCAGCGTTGTACAGGGGGACCCCTACGAGCAGTACTTC
NA,TRBV2,TRBD2,15,TRBJ2-1,CASSLGLAAYNEQFF,TGTGCCAGCAGTCTAGGACTAGCGGCCTACAATGAGCAGTTCTTC
NA,TRBV27,NA,14,TRBJ1-1,CASSLYVQNTEAFF,TGTGCCAGCAGTTTATACGTACAGAACACTGAAGCTTTCTTT
NA,TRBV6-5,NA,14,TRBJ1-1,CASSQYREGTEAFF,TGTGCCAGCAGTCAATACAGGGAGGGCACTGAAGCTTTCTTT
NA,TRBV10-1,TRBD1,18,TRBJ2-2,CASGVRRKQGFYTGELFF,TGCGCCAGCGGGGTAAGGAGAAAACAGGGGTTCTATACCGGGGAGCTGTTTTTT
NA,TRBV30,NA,14,TRBJ2-2,CAWSALRETGELFF,TGTGCCTGGAGTGCTCTCAGGGAAACCGGGGAGCTGTTTTTT
NA,TRBV10-3,NA,12,TRBJ1-6,CAISEGDSPLHF,TGTGCCATCAGTGAAGGGGATTCACCCCTCCACTTT
NA,TRBV6-6,NA,16,TRBJ1-1,CASSPEGWGGDTEAFF,TGTGCCAGCAGTCCCGAGGGTTGGGGAGGTGACACTGAAGCTTTCTTT
NA,TRBV10-3,NA,13,TRBJ1-1,CATQTAENTEAFF,TGTGCCACCCAGACAGCCGAAAACACTGAAGCTTTCTTT
NA,TRBV11-2,TRBD2,15,TRBJ2-3,CASSLASGGADTQYF,TGTGCCAGCAGCTTAGCTAGCGGGGGGGCAGATACGCAGTATTTT
NA,TRBV5-1,NA,12,TRBJ1-1,CASSPGEGKTFF,TGCGCCAGCAGCCCGGGGGAGGGGAAGACTTTCTTT
NA,TRBV7-2,NA,14,TRBJ2-7,CASSLSSHPHEQYF,TGTGCCAGCAGCTTATCTAGTCATCCCCACGAGCAGTACTTC
once,TRBV6-1,TRBD1,14,TRBJ1-5,CASGQVYSNQPQHF,TGTGCCAGCGGACAGGTCTATAGCAATCAGCCCCAGCATTTT
NA,TRBV7-2,NA,13,TRBJ1-5,CASSYGGRQPQHF,TGTGCCAGCAGCTACGGGGGTCGACAGCCCCAGCATTTT
NA,TRBV6-5,TRBD2,14,TRBJ2-7,CASSPEGTSRRQYF,TGTGCCAGCAGTCCCGAGGGGACTAGCCGAAGGCAGTACTTC
NA,TRBV7-2,TRBD1,15,TRBJ1-1,CASSNDRGRFAEAFF,TGTGCCAGCAGTAACGACAGGGGGAGGTTCGCTGAAGCTTTCTTT
once,TRBV27,TRBD2,17,TRBJ2-2,CASSSPATSGPLRELFF,TGTGCCAGCAGTTCACCCGCGACTAGCGGGCCTCTGAGAGAGCTGTTTTTT
NA,TRBV5-1,NA,16,TRBJ1-1,CASSLGYRDGNTEAFF,TGCGCCAGCAGCTTGGGCTACAGGGATGGCAACACTGAAGCTTTCTTT
NA,TRBV2,NA,13,TRBJ1-5,CASREEINQPQHF,TGTGCCAGCAGGGAGGAGATCAATCAGCCCCAGCATTTT
NA,TRBV19,TRBD1,15,TRBJ1-1,CASSKGDRAFKGAFF,TGTGCCAGTAGTAAGGGTGACAGGGCATTTAAGGGAGCTTTCTTT
NA,TRBV11-2,TRBD1,15,TRBJ2-3,CASSPRQGFTDTQYF,TGTGCCAGCAGCCCTAGACAGGGCTTCACGGATACGCAGTATTTT
NA,TRBV27,NA,13,TRBJ2-2,CASSPGIAGELFF,TGTGCCAGCAGTCCCGGGATTGCCGGGGAGCTGTTTTTT
once,TRBV5-1,TRBD1,15,TRBJ2-5,CASSWGGTGKETQYF,TGCGCCAGCAGCTGGGGGGGGACAGGGAAGGAGACCCAGTACTTC
NA,TRBV28,NA,14,TRBJ2-5,CASSLKEGRATQYF,TGTGCCAGCAGTTTAAAGGAGGGTAGGGCTACCCAGTACTTC
NA,TRBV27,NA,15,TRBJ1-1,CASSHNPGGNTEAFF,TGTGCCAGCAGCCATAATCCCGGGGGGAACACTGAAGCTTTCTTT
NA,TRBV6-6,NA,14,TRBJ2-7,CASTELAAAYEQYF,TGTGCCAGCACCGAATTGGCGGCCGCCTACGAGCAGTACTTC
NA,TRBV7-3,NA,13,TRBJ2-7,CASSAGPTYEQYF,TGTGCCAGCAGCGCGGGACCGACCTACGAGCAGTACTTC